These T cell receptor beta chains were read from a single sample in a study of blood T cell repertoires in COVID-19. The data were produced by immunoSEQ multiplex PCR, yet TCRdb's version contains in-frame clones alone and is incomplete. The sample records 100,000 or so clones, around 87% being singletons. The sample consisted of peripheral blood. The receptors here all came from a woman aged 30 to 39 with acute or convalescent COVID-19. Each CDR3 is given with its conserved first and last residue. Each record gives: clone size, J gene, V gene, D gene, CDR3 DNA, CDR3 protein. A D gene is named only where the DNA matches it firmly. The size of a clone is reported for some rows only, either as once, few or many, or as a class for expanded clones.

>.|TRBJ1-4|TRBV5-1|TRBD1
TGCGCCAGCAGCAGGGGACAGGGACATAATGAAAAACTGTTTTTT
CASSRGQGHNEKLFF
>few|TRBJ2-3|TRBV27|TRBD2
TGTGCCAGCAGTTTGAGCGGGGGGGCCTGGGATACGCAGTATTTT
CASSLSGGAWDTQYF
>few|TRBJ2-3|TRBV2|.
TGTGCCAGCAGGGCAGGGTACACAGATACGCAGTATTTT
CASRAGYTDTQYF
>.|TRBJ2-4|TRBV6-5|TRBD1
TGTGCCAGCAGTTACGGGGTCGCACAGGGGGTCGACATTCAGTACTTC
CASSYGVAQGVDIQYF
>.|TRBJ2-3|TRBV7-8|.
TGTGCCAGCAGCTTAGATGTTGGGGGGAGCACAGATACGCAGTATTTT
CASSLDVGGSTDTQYF
>.|TRBJ2-7|TRBV6-5|.
TGTGCCAGCCGGAGGGGTTACTACGAGCAGTACTTC
CASRRGYYEQYF
>.|TRBJ2-3|TRBV5-1|TRBD2
TGCGCCAGCAGCGTGCGGGGGGTTAGCACAGATACGCAGTATTTT
CASSVRGVSTDTQYF
>.|TRBJ2-3|TRBV19|TRBD2
TGTGCCAGTAGTATTGCGGCGGGGGGACAAGATACGCAGTATTTT
CASSIAAGGQDTQYF
>.|TRBJ1-2|TRBV29-1|TRBD1
TGCAGCTTCGGGACAGCTTATGGCTACACCTTC
CSFGTAYGYTF
>.|TRBJ1-2|TRBV7-2|TRBD1
TGTGCCAGCAGCTTCCAGTATGGGACAGCGGGGGGTGGCTACACCTTC
CASSFQYGTAGGGYTF
>.|TRBJ1-1|TRBV27|TRBD1
TGTGCCAGCAGCCCCACAGGGGATTGGGGCACTGAAGCTTTCTTT
CASSPTGDWGTEAFF
>.|TRBJ2-2|TRBV30|TRBD1
TGTGCCTGGAGCGAAACCGGGACAGGGGAACTCGGGGAGCTGTTTTTT
CAWSETGTGELGELFF
>.|TRBJ1-2|TRBV6-5|.
TGTGCCAGCAGTTTACAGGGTAATGGCTACACCTTC
CASSLQGNGYTF
>.|TRBJ1-4|TRBV18|.
TGTGCCAGCACCTCGGCCTTGGGGCTGGGGGAAAAACTGTTTTTT
CASTSALGLGEKLFF
>.|TRBJ2-5|TRBV11-2|.
TGTGCCAGCAGTATATGGGGGCCTGCAAAAGAGACCCAGTACTTC
CASSIWGPAKETQYF
>.|TRBJ2-7|TRBV10-2|TRBD2
TGCGCCAGCAGACCCGGGGGGGGTCGGACCTACGAGCAGTACTTC
CASRPGGGRTYEQYF
>.|TRBJ1-2|TRBV5-1|.
TGCGCCAGCAGCCGAGGTGACAGTAACTATGGCTACACCTTC
CASSRGDSNYGYTF
>.|TRBJ2-1|TRBV7-3|.
TGTGCCAGCAGTAGAGGGGGATCAGCTAATGAGCAGTTCTTC
CASSRGGSANEQFF
>.|TRBJ1-1|TRBV27|.
TGTGCCAGCAGTTTATCGCCCTGGGCTGACACTGAAGCTTTCTTT
CASSLSPWADTEAFF
>.|TRBJ2-1|TRBV28|TRBD1
TGTGCCAGCATATCCGGGACAGGGAGAAATGAGCAGTTCTTC
CASISGTGRNEQFF
>.|TRBJ2-7|TRBV5-1|TRBD2
TGCGCCAGCAGCTTGGATAGTAGCGGGGGCACCTACGAGCAGTACTTC
CASSLDSSGGTYEQYF
>.|TRBJ1-6|TRBV5-6|TRBD1
TGTGCCAGCAGCCCCGGACAGGGAGGAAATTCACCCCTCCACTTT
CASSPGQGGNSPLHF
>.|TRBJ1-4|TRBV7-2|.
TGTGCCAGCAGCTTAGCGGGGGGGCATCGCGAAAAACTGTTTTTT
CASSLAGGHREKLFF
>.|TRBJ1-2|TRBV19|.
TGTGCCAGCAGGACAGACACCGACTTGGGAGATGGCTACACCTTC
CASRTDTDLGDGYTF
>.|TRBJ2-3|TRBV7-3|.
TGTGCCAGCAGCCCAGGTCCAGGGGCCACTACTAGCACAGATACGCAGTATTTT
CASSPGPGATTSTDTQYF
>.|TRBJ1-1|TRBV7-9|.
TGTGCCAGCAGCTTCTTCGGGAACACTGAAGCTTTCTTT
CASSFFGNTEAFF
>.|TRBJ1-1|TRBV9|TRBD1
TGTGCCAGCAGCGCCAAGACAGGGGTGGACACTGAAGCTTTCTTT
CASSAKTGVDTEAFF
>.|TRBJ1-3|TRBV28|.
TGTGCCAGCAGTTTATCAACAGGGATAAGAACTGGAAACACCATATATTTT
CASSLSTGIRTGNTIYF
>few|TRBJ2-7|TRBV6-6|TRBD2
TGTGCCAGCAGCTCGGGGGGGATTCAGTACTTC
CASSSGGIQYF
>.|TRBJ2-7|TRBV6-5|TRBD2
TGTGCCAGCAGGATAGCGGGGGGTTACGAGCAGTACTTC
CASRIAGGYEQYF
>.|TRBJ1-2|TRBV28|TRBD1
TGTGCCAGCAGTTTTCACGACAGGGATGGCTACACCTTC
CASSFHDRDGYTF
>few|TRBJ2-7|TRBV28|TRBD2
TGTGCCAGCAGCAAGACTAGCGGGCGGGTTGAGCAGTACTTC
CASSKTSGRVEQYF
>.|TRBJ1-4|TRBV18|.
TGTGCCAGCTCACTCGCCCGCGCAACTAATGAAAAACTGTTTTTT
CASSLARATNEKLFF
>.|TRBJ2-1|TRBV12-3/TRBV12-4|TRBD2
TGTGCCAGCAGACGGGGGGTCAACAATGAGCAGTTCTTC
CASRRGVNNEQFF
>.|TRBJ1-6|TRBV10-3|TRBD1
TGTGCCATCAGGGGCGTGACAGGGGGAAATTCACCCCTCCACTTT
CAIRGVTGGNSPLHF
>few|TRBJ1-6|TRBV9|.
TGTGCCAGCAGCGTAGTCGGCATAGGGGCCTCTACCCTCCACTTT
CASSVVGIGASTLHF
>.|TRBJ2-1|TRBV11-3|TRBD1
TGTGCCAGCAGCTTTGAGGGACAGAGCTCCTACAATGAGCAGTTCTTC
CASSFEGQSSYNEQFF
>few|TRBJ1-6|TRBV27|.
TGTGCCAGCAGTGGGGGCGGTAATTCACCCCTCCACTTT
CASSGGGNSPLHF
>.|TRBJ2-7|TRBV14|.
TGTGCCAGCAGCCTGAAACAGGGAACTTCCTACGAGCAGTACTTC
CASSLKQGTSYEQYF
>.|TRBJ1-2|TRBV27|.
TGTGCCAGCAGTCAAGCAGGGACTAACTATGGCTACACCTTC
CASSQAGTNYGYTF
>.|TRBJ1-5|TRBV24-1|.
TGTGCCACCAGTGACCAAGGAGACTTCCAGCCCCAGCATTTT
CATSDQGDFQPQHF
>.|TRBJ1-2|TRBV29-1|TRBD1
TGCAGCGTTGAACGAGGTCAGACAGGGTCTCTCGGCTACACCTTC
CSVERGQTGSLGYTF
>.|TRBJ1-6|TRBV2|TRBD1
TGTGCCAGCAGAGGGACAGTTGACAATTCACCCCTCCACTTT
CASRGTVDNSPLHF
>.|TRBJ1-6|TRBV11-2|.
TGTGCCAGCAGCTTAGTAGGGGGTAATTCACCCCTCCACTTT
CASSLVGGNSPLHF
>.|TRBJ2-2|TRBV9|TRBD1
TGTGCCAGCAGCGTAGTAGGGGGCGCGGACACCGGGGAGCTGTTTTTT
CASSVVGGADTGELFF
>.|TRBJ2-7|TRBV6-5|.
TGTGCCAGCAGTTTCTGGACATCCCCCTACGAGCAGTACTTC
CASSFWTSPYEQYF
>.|TRBJ2-7|TRBV5-1|TRBD1
TGCGCCAGCAGCTTGGATCCAGGGGGCCAGGGTCGAGAGCAGTACTTC
CASSLDPGGQGREQYF